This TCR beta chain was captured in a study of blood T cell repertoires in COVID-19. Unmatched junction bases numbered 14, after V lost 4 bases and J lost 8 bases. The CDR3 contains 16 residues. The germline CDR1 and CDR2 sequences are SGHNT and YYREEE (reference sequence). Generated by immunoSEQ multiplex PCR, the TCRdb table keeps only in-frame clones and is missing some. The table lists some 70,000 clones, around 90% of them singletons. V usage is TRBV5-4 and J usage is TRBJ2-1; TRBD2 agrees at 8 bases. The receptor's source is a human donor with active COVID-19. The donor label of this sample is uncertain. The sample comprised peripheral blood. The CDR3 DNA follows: TGTGCCAGCAGCCCGCCGGGACTAGGGCGTCGGGATGAGCAGTTCTTC. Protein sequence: CASSPPGLGRRDEQFF.